The source of this T cell receptor beta chain is a study of cytomegalovirus exposure and HLA in healthy donors. The study, taken as a whole, reports: The authors enumerated 150 to 200 TCR beta chains as linked to cytomegalovirus.

Libraries were prepared by immunoSEQ multiplex PCR; TCRdb keeps only in-frame clonotypes and omits some of them. The repertoire holds some 130,000 clones, roughly 79% seen once, with 25% to 30% in the top ten. This clone was counted a single time. The antigen is undetermined. Trimming left V 5 bases short and J 2 bases short, with 4 bases between. CDR1 and CDR2 (germline): MNHNS, SASEGT. The CDR3 runs to 11 residues. J is TRBJ2-7 and V is TRBV6-1; unclear D gene. The material sequenced was PBMCs. The sequence derives from a man aged 30-40 years in good health and CMV-seropositive. In nucleotides, the CDR3 is TGTGCCAGCAGTTTCACCTACGAGCAGTACTTC. It codes for CASSFTYEQYF.